Described below is a single T cell receptor beta chain sequence and its context. Its antigen is unknown. It has no much larger one-base neighbor in the sample; base qualities were not kept. This entry comes from a study of human T cells and chemical hapten exposure (TCRdb year 2021). Background on the whole study: For sensitization, 2% DPC in acetone was applied to a 2 cm by 2 cm area of upper inner arm skin. Patch testing on the upper back used Finn chambers containing 0.01% DPC, with scoring done after 6 days according to International Contact Dermatitis Research Group standards. Libraries were pooled for sequencing, and per-sample TCR yields varied mainly because of small differences in library volumes within the pool. Blood for TCR sequencing was provided by twenty-nine alopecia patients at one to four time points (pre-sensitization, 2, 6 and 24 weeks). Peripheral blood TCR repertoire changes were tracked in vivo in alopecia patients during primary and secondary sensitization to the hapten diphenylcyclopropenone (DPC). Patients additionally received weekly therapeutic DPC doses to the scalp throughout the approximately 24-week study period. Alopecia areata with under or over 50% scalp involvement, alopecia totalis and alopecia universalis were represented in the patient cohort, which was mostly female. Blood samples were taken from patients before sensitization (week 0) and at 2, 6 and about 24 weeks after DPC sensitization.

Overall study outcomes, separate from this receptor: Patch test score was positively correlated with the number of PT1 expanded TCRs, with significance at thresholds 8, 16 and 32 but not at 4. Expanded TCRs formed significantly more large CDR3 similarity clusters than pre-sensitization or healthy control sets, consistent with antigen-driven responses. Because all patients had alopecia, a presumed autoimmune disease, the immune response of the patients might differ from that of healthy individuals. The number of TCRs above 1 in 1000 frequency did not change with DPC sensitization; there was no evidence of global repertoire structure alterations. After repeated subsampling, the strength of the expansion versus patch-test correlation and the threshold at which it became significant changed.

The CDR3 sequence holds 13 residues, the cysteine and phenylalanine included. Of the read, only the CDR3 DNA is kept; its 39 bases are in frame from base 1. V was cut back by 4 bases and J by 1 base, leaving a gap of 8 bases between them. Via the germline V gene, CDR1 is SGHRS and CDR2 YFSETQ. The treatment or condition label, as the study defines it: therapeutic diphenylcyclopropenone sensitization with weekly scalp DPC. At each patch-test visit, blood was drawn before the patch test was applied. Eligible patients were aged 18 to 70, diagnosed with alopecia, deemed suitable for DPC therapy, and excluded if pregnant. Unfractionated whole blood was collected in Tempus Blood RNA tubes, and total RNA was extracted from that blood. During library preparation, unique molecular identifiers were attached to individual cDNA molecules so that TCRs could be counted in a quantitative, reproducible way. For every blood RNA sample, sequencing covered both the TCR alpha and TCR beta chains. The study's processing was this. Samples had a median of approximately 96,000 TCRs, with a range from about 23,224 to 750,000. The Decombinator software suite was used to annotate the V, J and CDR3 of the TCR reads. To make PS versus PT1 abundance plots, every sample was subsampled to the same number of TCRs (28,000). TCRs were defined as expanded if absent before sensitization and observed at least eight times at the 2-week time point. The public reads were quality trimmed at Q25 with fastp and then assembled into clones with MiXCR by TCRdb, keeping productive beta chains. Every CDR3 protein is listed once, alongside the most common genes and DNA of its rows. It is TCRdb's table, rather than the study itself, that gives the V and J calls and clone size. In this sample the table shows some 4,900 distinct CDR3 sequences, less than 65% of which occur a single time. Over 4% of the sample comes from the top ten.

The chain is made from TRBV5-1 and TRBJ2-5, with the D gene not clear enough to name. The sequenced sample was whole blood, obtained before DPC sensitization or 2, 6, or about 24 weeks after (not recorded which). This clonotype was sampled from an adult with alopecia areata. Some clones in this sample may be carry-over from other donors' samples. This table probably holds off-target reads from a library built for another chain. The bases read TGCGCCAGCAGCGCCGCAAGCCAAGAGACCCAGTACTTC. This is translated as CASSAASQETQYF.